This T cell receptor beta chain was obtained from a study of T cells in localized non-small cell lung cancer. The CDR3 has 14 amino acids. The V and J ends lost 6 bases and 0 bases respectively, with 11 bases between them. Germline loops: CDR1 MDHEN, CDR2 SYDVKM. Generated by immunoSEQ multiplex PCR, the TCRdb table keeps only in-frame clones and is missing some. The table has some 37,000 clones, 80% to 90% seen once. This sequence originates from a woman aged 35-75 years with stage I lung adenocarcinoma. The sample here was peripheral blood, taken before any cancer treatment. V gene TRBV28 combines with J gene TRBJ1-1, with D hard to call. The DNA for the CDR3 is TGTGCCAGCAGGCAGACCAAAATGAACACTGAAGCTTTCTTT. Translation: CASRQTKMNTEAFF.